This TCR beta chain was found in a study of T cell changes during pregnancy in multiple sclerosis. Measured with immunoSEQ multiplex PCR; TCRdb has only the in-frame clones, and not every one. Of 57,000 or so clones in the sample, about nine tenths were seen once. Trimming at V came to 5 bases and at J to 0 bases, leaving 10 bases not matched to a gene. The CDR3 has 16 amino acids. Germline CDR1 is SGHAT and CDR2 is FQNNGV. The starting material was peripheral blood, obtained in the second trimester of pregnancy. The chain combines TRBV11-2 with TRBJ2-7, with TRBD2 matching 7 bases. This TCR was recovered from a female donor with multiple sclerosis, enrolled in a pregnancy study. The CDR3 reads CASSKTGLADSYEQYF. For the CDR3, the DNA is TGTGCCAGCAGCAAAACCGGTCTAGCGGACTCCTACGAGCAGTACTTC.